A selection of T cell receptor beta chains follows, all from one sample in a study of T cell repertoires in cytomegalovirus infection. From the reads, TCRdb called clonotypes with MiXCR, one entry per CDR3 protein. The table includes 680,000 or so distinct CDR3 sequences, around 32% detected once. These TCRs are of unknown antigen specificity. The sample in question was cultured PBMCs, obtained from culture after CMV antigen stimulation. All receptors derive from a human donor in good health (CMV status not recorded). Some clones in this sample may be carry-over from other donors' samples. CDR3s include the opening cysteine and the closing phenylalanine or tryptophan. The D gene is left open where the match is weak. Only part of the rows carry a size: once, few, many, or a class if the clone is expanded.

D gene	V gene	clone size	J gene	CDR3 protein	CDR3 DNA
NA	TRBV7-2	NA	TRBJ2-2	CASRPGTSGELFF	TGTGCCAGCAGACCGGGGACGAGTGGGGAGCTGTTTTTT
TRBD2	TRBV5-4	few	TRBJ2-2	CASSQGLAVDGELFF	TGTGCCAGCAGCCAGGGACTAGCGGTAGACGGGGAGCTGTTTTTT
NA	TRBV5-8	few	TRBJ2-7	CASSLANPDRQYEQYF	TGTGCCAGCAGCTTGGCTAACCCGGACAGACAGTACGAGCAGTACTTC
TRBD1	TRBV6-5	NA	TRBJ1-1	CASSSRGVEAFF	TGTGCCAGCAGTTCCAGGGGGGTCGAAGCTTTCTTT
TRBD1	TRBV7-9	few	TRBJ1-1	CASSPGQGGGAEAFF	TGTGCCAGCAGCCCTGGACAGGGTGGGGGAGCTGAAGCTTTCTTT
TRBD2	TRBV7-6	NA	TRBJ2-1	CASSTWTSGTTDEQFF	TGTGCCAGCAGCACGTGGACTAGCGGGACGACGGATGAGCAGTTCTTC
NA	TRBV6-1	NA	TRBJ1-1	CASGRAAEAFF	TGTGCCAGCGGTAGGGCAGCTGAAGCTTTCTTT
TRBD1	TRBV20-1	NA	TRBJ2-7	CSTGQGINEQYF	TGCAGTACGGGACAGGGCATCAACGAGCAGTACTTC
NA	TRBV7-4	NA	TRBJ2-2	CASSPPRQERNTGELFF	TGTGCCAGCAGCCCGCCTCGACAGGAAAGGAACACCGGGGAGCTGTTTTTT
NA	TRBV6-1	NA	TRBJ1-5	CATSQGPAKNQPQHF	TGTGCCACCAGCCAGGGGCCGGCCAAAAATCAGCCCCAGCATTTT